The 31 T cell receptor beta chains below all came from one sample that was sequenced in a study of blood T cell repertoires in COVID-19. Libraries were prepared by immunoSEQ multiplex PCR; TCRdb keeps only in-frame clonotypes and omits some of them. The table shows around 140,000 clones, with over 70% occurring only once. The sample taken for sequencing was peripheral blood. The receptor source for this set is a man between 65 and 85 years old who had recovered from COVID-19.

The chain combines TRBV5-4 with TRBJ2-7; 11 bases are a match to TRBD2. The V gene's germline CDR1 is SGHNT and CDR2 YYREEE (reference sequence). CDR3 length equals 17 residues. V shed 3 bases, J shed 2 bases, and the junction held 10 bases outside the gene matches. As DNA, the CDR3 is TGTGCCAGCAGCTCACCTGGACTAGCGGGTACAACCTACGAGCAGTACTTC. As protein: CASSSPGLAGTTYEQYF. The variable domain in full, with the rest retrieved from reference TRBV5-4 and TRBJ2-7, is ETGVTQSPTHLIKTRGQQVTLRCSSQSGHNTVSWYQQALGQGPQFIFQYYREEENGRGNFPPRFSGLQFPNYSSELNVNALELDDSALYLCASSSPGLAGTTYEQYFGPGTRLTVT.

The rearrangement joins TRBV19 to TRBJ2-3, with 8 bases aligning to TRBD1. The germline gives CDR1 LNHDA, CDR2 SQIVND (reference sequence). This CDR3 comprises 15 residues. J was trimmed by 0 bases and V by 4 bases; bases with no gene match: 3. Here the CDR3 DNA reads TGTGCCAGTAGTACCGGACAGGGAAGCACAGATACGCAGTATTTT. Protein product: CASSTGQGSTDTQYF.

J is TRBJ2-2 and V is TRBV11-2, with D hard to call. CDR3 length: 16 residues. V lost 1 base to trimming and J lost 0 bases, with 9 bases between them. Germline assignment: CDR1 SGHAT and CDR2 FQNNGV. This CDR3 is CASSLGPIANTGELFF. The CDR3 DNA reads as TGTGCCAGCAGCTTAGGCCCGATAGCGAACACCGGGGAGCTGTTTTTT. The full variable domain, with the rest looked up from reference TRBV11-2 and TRBJ2-2, is EAGVAQSPRYKIIEKRQSVAFWCNPISGHATLYWYQQILGQGPKLLIQFQNNGVVDDSQLPKDRFSAERLKGVDSTLKIQPAKLEDSAVYLCASSLGPIANTGELFFGEGSRLTVL.

This rearrangement joins TRBV3-1 (or the pseudogene TRBV3-2) to TRBJ1-3; 7 bases fit TRBD1. The CDR3 has 14 amino acids. V shed 3 bases and J 4 bases; nucleotides not matched to a gene: 3. Germline V gene lookup returns CDR1 LGHDT and CDR2 YNNKEL (reference sequence). CDR3 amino acids: CASSQQGEGNTIYF. CDR3 in DNA: TGTGCCAGCAGCCAGCAGGGGGAAGGAAACACCATATATTTT.

The CDR3: CASSRTSGGSTDTQYF. CDR3 nucleotide sequence: TGTGCCAGCTCACGAACGAGCGGGGGTTCCACAGATACGCAGTATTTT. The chain recombines TRBV18 with TRBJ2-3; 8 bases fit TRBD2. CDR3 length: 16 residues. After removal of 4 bases from V and 2 bases from J, the junction contained 8 bases not matched to a gene. Germline values: CDR1 KGHSH, CDR2 LQKENI.

The chain couples TRBV30 to TRBJ1-1, with D unresolved. CDR1 is GTSNPN, CDR2 SVGIG, per germline (reference sequence). CDR3 length: 15 residues. Trimming left V 2 bases short and J 5 bases short, with 18 bases between. The chain's CDR3 is CAWSNPGRVGTEAFF. The DNA for the CDR3 is TGTGCCTGGAGTAACCCGGGGAGGGTAGGGACTGAAGCTTTCTTT.

The CDR3 protein is CASSLIRGAAYEQFF. CDR3 coding DNA: TGTGCCAGCAGCTTAATAAGGGGCGCGGCGTATGAGCAGTTCTTC. This chain uses TRBV7-3 with TRBJ2-1; maybe TRBD1 (5 bases). Trimming left V 1 base short and J 8 bases short, with 15 bases between. The CDR3 consists of 15 residues. Germline CDR1 is SGHTA and CDR2 is FQGTGA.

The rearrangement uses TRBV7-9 and TRBJ2-7; D is unresolved. Germline CDR1 reads SEHNR; CDR2 reads FQNEAQ (reference sequence). The ends were cut back, 5 bases at V and 2 bases at J, with 10 bases in the middle. This CDR3 has 13 residues. The CDR3 region has the DNA TGTGCCAGCAGCCGCGCCGATGCCTACGAGCAGTACTTC. Encoded protein: CASSRADAYEQYF.

J is TRBJ2-3 and V is TRBV5-1; 8 bases are a match to TRBD2. The J segment lost 4 bases and the V segment lost 1 base, leaving 17 bases of the junction unmatched. Germline V gives CDR1 SGHRS, CDR2 YFSETQ. This CDR3 has 19 amino acids. The CDR3: CASSLFPGLAYQEADTQYF. The CDR3 DNA is TGCGCCAGCAGCTTGTTCCCAGGACTAGCTTATCAGGAGGCAGATACGCAGTATTTT.

This clone occurred once. The chain carries TRBV10-3 and TRBJ2-3; 8 positions match TRBD2. The CDR3 runs to 15 residues. V dropped 2 bases and J dropped 3; count of bases not matched to a gene: 4. Germline assignment: CDR1 ENHRY and CDR2 SYGVKD. The CDR3 DNA sequence: TGTGCCATCAGTGAGCTAACTAGCGGAACAGATACGCAGTATTTT. It is translated as CAISELTSGTDTQYF.

This clone was picked up a small number of times. V is TRBV4-3 and J is TRBJ2-7; D possibly corresponds to TRBD1 (6 bases). The ends were cut back, 4 bases at V and 5 bases at J, with 9 bases in the middle. Germline V gene data show CDR1 as LGHNA and CDR2 as YSLEER. This CDR3 region has 12 residues. The CDR3 bases are TGCGCCAGCAGCCCCAGGGGCCACGAGCAGTACTTC. Encoded protein: CASSPRGHEQYF.

The chain combines TRBV18 with TRBJ1-1, with 8 bases aligning to TRBD1. Trimming took 3 bases from V and 1 from J; bases not matched to a gene: 7. The CDR3 is made up of 16 amino acids. CDR1 and CDR2 (germline): KGHSH, LQKENI. CDR3 coding DNA: TGTGCCAGCTCACCCAAACAGGGGGGTCAGAACACTGAAGCTTTCTTT. This gives the protein CASSPKQGGQNTEAFF.

V is TRBV30 and J is TRBJ2-5, with a weak D call TRBD2 (5 bases). Trimming removed 0 bases from V and 5 bases from J, with 10 bases in between. The germline gives CDR1 GTSNPN, CDR2 SVGIG (reference sequence). The CDR3 totals 13 residues. CDR3: CAWSVGRRETQYF. Written as DNA, the CDR3 is TGTGCCTGGAGTGTAGGCAGGAGGGAGACCCAGTACTTC.

The V and J genes are TRBV7-9 and TRBJ2-7, with TRBD2 matching over 7 bases. Germline V CDR1 and CDR2: SEHNR, FQNEAQ (reference sequence). The CDR3 sequence is 17 residues long. V lost 7 bases and J lost 0; bases outside the gene matches: 15. CDR3 nucleotides: TGTGCCAGCACTCCTCTCCCGGGCGGGAGTCTCTCCTACGAGCAGTACTTC. It specifies CASTPLPGGSLSYEQYF. Full variable domain (rest looked up from reference TRBV7-9 and TRBJ2-7): DTGVSQNPRHKITKRGQNVTFRCDPISEHNRLYWYRQTLGQGPEFLTYFQNEAQLEKSRLLSDRFSAERPKGSFSTLEIQRTEQGDSAMYLCASTPLPGGSLSYEQYFGPGTRLTVT.

Remarks on this clone: This sample also contains other DNA sequences that code for the same CDR3. This chain joins TRBV6-2 or TRBV6-3 and TRBJ2-7; no definite D call. V lost 0 bases and J lost 0, with 6 bases in between. Germline CDR1 MNHEY, CDR2 SVGEGT. This CDR3 comprises 14 residues. The CDR3 DNA reads TGTGCCAGCAGTTACTCGACTGCCTCCTACGAGCAGTACTTC. Translating gives CASSYSTASYEQYF.

This clone was seen just once. The chain recombines TRBV6-5 with TRBJ1-1, with D possibly TRBD1 on 5 matching bases. This CDR3 region has 11 residues. Per germline, CDR1 MNHEY and CDR2 SVGAGI. Trimming stripped 11 bases from V and 13 bases from J, with 20 bases between. The CDR3 sequence: CASLWGTEGFF. CDR3 sequence (DNA): TGTGCCTCTTTATGGGGGACTGAGGGTTTCTTT.

The chain has TRBV19 and TRBJ2-5, with D tentatively TRBD1 (7 bases). Deletions cut 6 bases from V and 3 bases from J, with 11 bases between. Germline V gene lookup returns CDR1 LNHDA and CDR2 SQIVND (reference sequence). The CDR3 consists of 13 residues. CDR3 nucleotides: TGTGCCAGTAGGGCCAGGGGGGAAGAGACCCAGTACTTC. Protein product: CASRARGEETQYF.

V usage is TRBV4-3 and J usage is TRBJ2-1; tentatively, D is TRBD2 (6 bases). The CDR3 loop spans 16 amino acids. Germline V gives CDR1 LGHNA, CDR2 YSLEER. V was trimmed by 2 bases and J by 6 bases, leaving 17 bases between them. The CDR3 protein is CASSQQLAGVPNEQFF. In DNA, the CDR3 is TGCGCCAGCAGCCAACAACTAGCCGGCGTTCCCAATGAGCAGTTCTTC.

In its sample, this clone was seen a few times. This chain connects TRBV7-2 to TRBJ2-7; D is perhaps TRBD2 (6 bases). From germline, CDR1 is SGHTA and CDR2 FQGNSA. Trimming cost V 6 bases and J 6 bases, with 15 bases left between them. The CDR3 consists of 13 residues. The CDR3 DNA follows: TGTGCCAGCAGACCCGGGACTGAACCCGAGCAGTACTTC. Translated, it gives CASRPGTEPEQYF.

The chain employs TRBV30 and TRBJ1-5; D may be TRBD1 (5 bases). Trimming removed 0 bases at V and 4 bases at J, with 7 bases between. Germline lookup yields CDR1 GTSNPN and CDR2 SVGIG (reference sequence). The CDR3 has 13 residues. The CDR3 loop reads CAWSVQENQPQHF. The CDR3 bases are TGTGCCTGGAGTGTACAGGAAAATCAGCCCCAGCATTTT.

The CDR3 DNA reads TGTGCCAGCAGTGGACAGTTCGCTGGGGCCAACGTCCTGACTTTC. Translation: CASSGQFAGANVLTF. The J gene is TRBJ2-6, the V gene TRBV6-6; weak D call: TRBD1 (6 bases). CDR3 length: 15 residues. Germline CDR1 is MNHNY and CDR2 is SVGAGI (reference sequence). Trimming stripped 5 bases from V and 2 bases from J, with 10 bases between.

The rearrangement uses TRBV11-3 and TRBJ2-2; D unresolved. CDR1 and CDR2 (germline): SGHNT, YENEEA. This CDR3 comprises 12 residues. Trimming pared 3 bases from V and 7 bases from J, leaving 6 bases between. This CDR3 is CASSFLGGELFF. DNA of the CDR3: TGTGCCAGCAGCTTCCTCGGCGGGGAGCTGTTTTTT.

This chain connects TRBV30 to TRBJ2-5, with D possibly being TRBD1 (5 bases). The length of the CDR3 is 14 residues. Germline-derived CDR1 and CDR2 are GTSNPN and SVGIG (reference sequence). V dropped 2 bases and J dropped 3 bases, with 13 bases sitting between them. As DNA, the CDR3 is TGTGCCTGGAGTCAAGGCGTAGGGGAAGAGACCCAGTACTTC. Its translation is CAWSQGVGEETQYF.

The genes are TRBV4-1 and TRBJ2-5, with D possibly being TRBD2 (6 bases). The CDR3 consists of 16 residues. Germline assignment: CDR1 MGHRA and CDR2 YSYEKL. The V end lost 0 bases, the J end lost 2 bases, and 13 bases lay between the germline ends. The CDR3: CASSQDLAAGQETQYF. The DNA for the CDR3 is TGCGCCAGCAGCCAAGACCTGGCTGCGGGGCAAGAGACCCAGTACTTC.

The rearrangement links TRBV7-8 to TRBJ2-1; TRBD2 agrees at 8 bases. Trimming at V came to 6 bases and at J to 7 bases, leaving 5 bases not matched to a gene. The CDR3 contains 13 residues. Germline-derived CDR1 and CDR2 are SGHVS and FQNEAQ. CDR3 DNA sequence: TGTGCCAGCAGAACCGGGACTAGAAATGAGCAGTTCTTC. It translates to CASRTGTRNEQFF.

The chain links TRBV3-1 (or the pseudogene TRBV3-2) to TRBJ2-5; the match to TRBD2 covers 12 bases. CDR3 length: 16 residues. Germline-derived CDR1 and CDR2 are LGHDT and YNNKEL (reference sequence). V lost 6 bases and J lost 5; bases outside the gene matches: 10. The CDR3 here is CASRLGLAGWGETQYF. CDR3 coding DNA: TGTGCCAGCAGACTTGGACTAGCGGGGTGGGGGGAGACCCAGTACTTC.

This rearrangement joins TRBV25-1 to TRBJ2-5, with D possibly TRBD2 on 7 matching bases. V was trimmed by 4 bases and J by 2 bases, leaving 14 bases between them. The CDR3 consists of 15 residues. From germline, CDR1 is MGHDK and CDR2 SYGVNS. CDR3 DNA sequence: TGTGCCAGCAGTGTGGGGGGGCGAGGGCAAGAGACCCAGTACTTC. Amino acids: CASSVGGRGQETQYF. Complete variable domain (other parts from reference TRBV25-1 and TRBJ2-5): EADIYQTPRYLVIGTGKKITLECSQTMGHDKMYWYQQDPGMELHLIHYSYGVNSTEKGDLSSESTVSRIRTEHFPLTLESARPSHTSQYLCASSVGGRGQETQYFGPGTRLLVL.

This clone was seen a few times. The genes are TRBV25-1 and TRBJ2-5; 7 positions agree with TRBD1. CDR3 size: 14 residues. Losses at the gene ends were 1 base for V and 4 bases for J; bases not matched to a gene: 3. Germline CDR1 MGHDK, CDR2 SYGVNS. The DNA of the CDR3 is TGTGCCAGCAGTGAATCAAGGGGGCGAGAGACCCAGTACTTC. Translated: CASSESRGRETQYF.

The CDR3 sequence: CASSINLAGVAETQYF. CDR3 in DNA: TGTGCCAGCAGTATAAATTTAGCGGGAGTGGCAGAGACCCAGTACTTC. The chain links TRBV27 to TRBJ2-5; 9 nucleotides line up with TRBD2. Trimming cost V 5 bases and J 4 bases; bases outside gene matches: 11. From germline, CDR1 is MNHEY and CDR2 SMNVEV (reference sequence). This CDR3 comprises 16 residues.

The rearrangement uses TRBV6-5 and TRBJ1-3, with a possible D match to TRBD1 (5 bases). The V gene's germline CDR1 is MNHEY and CDR2 SVGAGI. Trimming cost V 6 bases and J 0 bases, with 12 bases left between them. The CDR3 runs to 15 residues. CDR3 nucleotides: TGTGCCAGCAGGAGGGACGGGAGCTCTGGAAACACCATATATTTT. Protein: CASRRDGSSGNTIYF.

This clone was observed a few times. Other DNA sequences of this sample code for an identical CDR3. The chain is built from TRBV24-1 and TRBJ2-2, with D tentatively TRBD1 (5 bases). V dropped 10 bases and J dropped 6 bases, with 11 bases sitting between them. The CDR3 sequence is 12 residues long. Germline values: CDR1 KGHDR, CDR2 SFDVKD. The DNA for the CDR3 is TGTGCCACAGGCAGGGTTCCCGGGGAGCTGTTTTTT. Its protein is CATGRVPGELFF.